A single T cell receptor beta chain is shown here with its context. The antigen it recognizes is unknown. No much larger clone is present one base from it, and per-base qualities are unavailable. The cohort consisted of fewer than 700 healthy bone marrow donors. At the time of sampling, all cohort members were nominally healthy, though unrecorded immune exposures were likely present. The donor was CMV seropositive and was included in the group of 250 to 300 seropositive cohort members. Every donor gave a peripheral blood sample, and the peripheral blood mononuclear cells from that sample were used for TCR beta sequencing. Genomic DNA was extracted from the blood cell samples with the Qiagen DNeasy Blood Extraction Kit. V and J are truncated by 4 bases and 6 bases respectively, leaving an intervening sequence of 16 bases. The CDR3 sequence holds 15 residues, the cysteine and phenylalanine included. The kept DNA is CDR3 alone, 45 bases in frame from the first base. Looking up the germline V gene yields CDR1 ENHRY and CDR2 SYGVKD.

Libraries came from the immunoSEQ multiplex PCR assay. A mixture of 60 forward primers for TCR Vbeta segments and 13 reverse primers for TCR Jbeta segments was used in the multiplex PCR. Amplification of the CDR3 region of rearranged TCR beta genes was performed with a multiplex PCR assay on genomic DNA. On the Illumina HiSeq System, the amplified TCR beta libraries were sequenced as 87-base-pair reads. On the study's bioinformatics: In a later analysis, roughly 80 million unique TCR beta chains were counted across the 666 repertoires, and roughly 10 million of these chains were shared by at least two donors. Raw reads were error-corrected and collapsed into unique sequences with a nearest-neighbor algorithm that merged closely related sequences to remove PCR and sequencing errors. V, D and J gene segments were assigned by aligning CDR3 sequences to IMGT reference sequences. For a sequence to be retained, a match of at least six nucleotides was required to both a V gene segment and a J gene segment. Rearrangements were called productive when the CDR3 lacked stop codons and stayed in frame with V and J; all others were non-productive. CDR3 was defined by IMGT convention, running from the second conserved V-encoded cysteine to the conserved J-encoded phenylalanine. Sequences without an unambiguous match to a single V gene segment were excluded from the earlier analysis of several hundred of the donors. In an earlier analysis of more than 500 of the donors, a V segment was called functional when productive rearrangements were above 56.7%, and segregating when the standard deviation between donors exceeded 5%. A statistical classification framework was built for diagnosing cytomegalovirus status from the catalog of TCR beta chain sequences. In a later analysis, V and J genes were assigned by comparing TCR nucleotide sequences against IMGT/GENE-DB human TR gene sequences. In a later analysis, CDR3 sequences and most-parsimonious VDJ recombination scenarios were assigned using the TCRdist pipeline. A later analysis defined each TCR beta chain by its CDR3 amino acid sequence plus V-gene family, and excluded reads lacking a unique V-gene family. As a way to deal with suspected cross-contamination and a sequencing artifact, a later analysis dropped roughly 600 nucleotide sequences that were highly shared and had low generation probability. For each public chain, a later analysis derived a clonal expansion index from normalized ranks of inferred template counts within each repertoire. A later analysis computed generation probabilities with a VDJ recombination model fitted to out-of-frame rearrangements, and checked the results against IGoR. In a later analysis, hypergeometric tests were used to score TCR-TCR, TCR-HLA and TCR-CMV co-occurrence, with a repertoire-size bias correction applied to TCR pairs. To estimate false discovery rates, a later analysis permuted the HLA or CMV assignments 20 times. In a later analysis, co-occurring TCRs were grouped with DBSCAN, and TCRdist sequence similarity was added when clustering was performed within HLA-allele-positive subsets. Repertoires with fewer than 30,000 or more than 120,000 public chains were left out of co-occurrence clustering, as were about five repertoires with anomalous nucleotide sharing. TCRdb took this table from immuneACCESS and kept in-frame rearrangements with V and J called. Such tables lack part of the clones; where checked against another copy, unresolved V genes explain under half of the gap, and the rest is unexplained. That table furnishes V, J and clone size, whereas the DNA furnished D and trimming. The sample table lists about 120,000 clones, approximately 76% of them with a count of one. The ten largest clones add up to approximately 16% of the sample.

This sample was included in a study of cytomegalovirus exposure and HLA in healthy donors (dated by TCRdb to 2016 to 2017). With regard to the full study: An earlier analysis of 550 to 700 of the donors reported roughly 300 Gb of sequence data and 120 million or so unique TCR beta sequences from 150 million to 200 million T cells. Donor age, sex, ethnicity and CMV serostatus were compiled alongside the repertoire data. Roughly 300 gigabases of sequencing data and tens of millions of unique TCR sequences made up an early release that covered several hundred HLA-typed donors. To study patterns of TCR occurrence, a later analysis re-analyzed previously published TCR beta repertoires from under 750 donors and added high-resolution HLA genotyping. Because of strong linkage in the cohort, roughly five DR-DQ haplotypes were treated as single units for association and clustering. To predict cytomegalovirus infection status, the study brought together high-throughput TCR immunosequencing, statistical association of individual TCRs with disease status, and machine learning. On average, roughly 240,000 unique TCR beta nucleotide sequences were sequenced per donor among about 400 genotyped donors of the cohort, with 15% to 20% of those sequences being non-productive. The number of donors typed differed by locus, with roughly 620-630 for A, B, C, DRB1 and DQB1, around 560 for DQA1, 600 to 610 for DPA1, and some 470 for DPB1. All discovery cohort repertoires had been generated on a single sequencing platform. The T cell repertoires of 666 subjects were profiled by immunosequencing and related to cytomegalovirus serostatus. The study aimed to test whether cataloging public T cell receptors could reveal signatures of past pathogen exposure. In addition to the first cohort of 500 to 850 subjects, a separate validation cohort of some 120 different subjects was used. An earlier analysis of several hundred of the donors applied high-throughput TCR beta sequencing to assess whether each TCR beta V gene segment acted as functional or pseudogenic. Class I and class II HLA loci were covered by the typing at four-digit resolution. Of the roughly 400 genotyped donors, about 80% fell in the genetic ancestry cluster associated with self-reported Caucasian donors. In a later genetic analysis, genome-wide SNP genotypes for about 60% of the 666 donors were used, and that subset was treated as a discovery cohort. Rather than using new phenotypic data, the later analysis identified candidate immune exposures from TCR beta sequences and from how often those sequences occurred across donors. Overall study outcomes, separate from this receptor: The cohort was sequenced for TCR beta chains only, and without alpha or paired-chain data the features that could be detected were limited. A cluster of highly shared sequence variants was judged likely to represent a technical artifact of the sequencing pipeline. A later genetic analysis associated a missense DCLRE1C variant with V-gene and J-gene trimming of TCR beta chains, and an independent cohort replicated the association. In a later analysis, several top co-occurrence clusters were reported to appear linked to parvovirus B19, influenza, CMV and Epstein-Barr virus. According to a later analysis, TCR association rates differed among HLA loci, with DRB1 alleles showing the most associated TCRs and HLA-C alleles showing the fewest. Three of the identified cytomegalovirus-associated TCR beta chains were confirmed in vitro to be specific for cytomegalovirus antigens. The classifier was reported to diagnose cytomegalovirus status with high specificity and sensitivity in both the original cohort and the validation cohort. While some public TCRs were present in many individuals, most TCR sequences turned up only very rarely across donors. A later analysis associated 15,000 to 20,000 TCR beta sequences with specific HLA alleles at a false discovery rate of 0.05. The 87-base-pair reads could not distinguish some IMGT-functional V segments, including TRBV6-2 and TRBV6-3, so those segments were excluded. CMV serostatus was the only immune exposure information available for the cohort. The authors suggested that the approach could potentially be generalized to other disease states and immunological phenotypes. When HLA alleles, especially DR and DQ, strongly co-occurred, attributing TCR associations to individual alleles was difficult. A later genetic analysis reported fewer N-insertions in productive TCRs among donors in an Asian-associated ancestry cluster than the roughly 640-donor mean. Because HLA typing was unavailable for some donors at each locus, only the typed subset was used in association tests. Correlated functional status among segregating V segments might reflect linkage disequilibrium, but an unknown experimental factor could not be ruled out. The earlier analysis of approximately 590 of the donors excluded 15 to 20 rarely observed V segments, including chromosome 9 orphons, because counts were too low. In an earlier analysis of some 500 of the donors, most TCR beta V segments were observed in productive rearrangements about 87% or about 30% of the time, broadly matching IMGT annotations. In a later analysis, HLA-associated TCR beta chains showed more clonal expansion and lower generation probabilities than non-associated chains that were equally common. Most CMV-associated TCR beta chains appeared to be HLA-restricted in a later analysis, and the HLA associations seemed to be driven largely by CMV exposure. Roughly uniform sequencing depth across donors was assumed in presence/absence analyses, although this assumption may not hold. A further reported finding was that TCR beta sequences accurately predicted the HLA-A and HLA-B alleles for most subjects in the first cohort. In the study, around 150 TCR beta chains were listed as associated with cytomegalovirus.

The receptor was derived from a man in his forties or fifties in good health and CMV-seropositive. The sequence links TRBV10-3 to TRBJ1-5, with no D gene named confidently. The sequencing sample was made of PBMCs. The CDR3 here reads CAISGREGGGQPQHF. The DNA is as follows: TGTGCCATCAGTGGTAGGGAGGGAGGAGGTCAGCCCCAGCATTTT.